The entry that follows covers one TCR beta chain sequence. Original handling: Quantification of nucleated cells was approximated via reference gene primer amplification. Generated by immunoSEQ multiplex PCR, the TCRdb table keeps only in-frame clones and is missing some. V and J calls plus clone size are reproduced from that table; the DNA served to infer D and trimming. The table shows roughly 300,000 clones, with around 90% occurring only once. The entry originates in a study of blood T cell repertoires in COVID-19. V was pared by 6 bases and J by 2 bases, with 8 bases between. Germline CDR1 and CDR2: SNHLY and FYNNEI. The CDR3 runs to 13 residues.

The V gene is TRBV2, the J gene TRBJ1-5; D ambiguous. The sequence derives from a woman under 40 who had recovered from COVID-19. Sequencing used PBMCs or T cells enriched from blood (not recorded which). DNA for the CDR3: TGTGCCAGCAGGGAGATCCGCAATCAGCCCCAGCATTTT. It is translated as CASREIRNQPQHF.